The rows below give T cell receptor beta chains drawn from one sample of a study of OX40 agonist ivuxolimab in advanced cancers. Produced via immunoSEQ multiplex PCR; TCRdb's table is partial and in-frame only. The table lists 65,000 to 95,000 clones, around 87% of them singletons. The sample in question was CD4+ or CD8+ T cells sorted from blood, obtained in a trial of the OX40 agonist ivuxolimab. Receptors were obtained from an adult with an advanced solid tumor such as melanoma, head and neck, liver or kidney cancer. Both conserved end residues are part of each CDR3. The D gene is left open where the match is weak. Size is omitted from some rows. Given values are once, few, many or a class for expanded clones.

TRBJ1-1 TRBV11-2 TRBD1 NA TGTGCCAGCAGCGCGACAGGGATCATGAACACTGAAGCTTTCTTT CASSATGIMNTEAFF
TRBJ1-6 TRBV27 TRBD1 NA TGTGCCAGCAGTGCCGGACAGGGTTTCAATTCACCCCTCCACTTT CASSAGQGFNSPLHF
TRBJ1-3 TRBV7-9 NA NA TGTGCCAGCAGCTTATCTCGGGACCGAAGGATATATTTT CASSLSRDRRIYF
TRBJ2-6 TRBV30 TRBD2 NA TGTGCCTGGAGTGATATAGACAGCAATCGGGGGGCTGGGGCCAACGTCCTGACTTTC CAWSDIDSNRGAGANVLTF
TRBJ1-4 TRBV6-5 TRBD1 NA TGTGCCAGCAGGCAACAGGGGCGGCATGAAAAACTGTTTTTT CASRQQGRHEKLFF
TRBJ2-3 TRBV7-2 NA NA TGTGCCAGCAGCGAGCGGAACCCTAGCACAGATACGCAGTATTTT CASSERNPSTDTQYF
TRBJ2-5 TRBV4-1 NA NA TGCGCCAGCAGCCAAGATTATGAAGAGACCCAGTACTTC CASSQDYEETQYF
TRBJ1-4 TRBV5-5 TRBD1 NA TGTGCCAGCAGTTATGGGACAGGGAGTAATGAAAAACTGTTTTTT CASSYGTGSNEKLFF
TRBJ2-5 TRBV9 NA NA TGTGCCAGCAGCGCCCAAATGGGGCAACAAGAGACCCAGTACTTC CASSAQMGQQETQYF
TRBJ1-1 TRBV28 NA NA TGTGCCAGCAGTTTCCCAGACCGAAACACTGAAGCTTTCTTT CASSFPDRNTEAFF
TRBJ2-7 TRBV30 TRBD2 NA TGTGCCTGGAGTGTACGGGGGGGAGGAATCAGGGAGCAGTACTTC CAWSVRGGGIREQYF
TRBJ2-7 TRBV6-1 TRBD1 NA TGTGCCAGCAGCAAATCCGGGACAGACTACGAGCAGTACTTC CASSKSGTDYEQYF
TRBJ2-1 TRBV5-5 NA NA TGTGCCAGCAGCCTGGAGGGCCGGGCTGGAGATGAGCAGTTCTTC CASSLEGRAGDEQFF
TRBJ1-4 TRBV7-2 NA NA TGTGCCAGCAGCTCTGGCCCCCGGGGGGAACTGTTTTTT CASSSGPRGELFF
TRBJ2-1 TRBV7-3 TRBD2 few TGTGCCAGCAGCCAGACTAGCGGGGAATCCTACAATGAGCAGTTCTTC CASSQTSGESYNEQFF
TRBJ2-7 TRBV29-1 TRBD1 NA TGCAGCGGACTAACAGGGGGGTACGAGCAGTACTTC CSGLTGGYEQYF
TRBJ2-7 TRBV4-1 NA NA TGCGCCAGCAGCCATGGCGGATCCGTAGAGCAGTACTTC CASSHGGSVEQYF
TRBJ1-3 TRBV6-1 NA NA TGTGCCAGCAGGAAGTCAGATGGGGGAAACACCATATATTTT CASRKSDGGNTIYF
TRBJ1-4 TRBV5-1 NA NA TGCGCCAGCAGCAGTGGGACAAGTGAAAAACTGTTTTTT CASSSGTSEKLFF
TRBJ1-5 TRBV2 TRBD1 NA TGTGCCAGCAGGTCCGGACAGGTTAGCAATCAGCCCCAGCATTTT CASRSGQVSNQPQHF
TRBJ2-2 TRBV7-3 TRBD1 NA TGTGCCAGCAGCTCCCGGACAGGGAACACCGGGGAGCTGTTTTTT CASSSRTGNTGELFF
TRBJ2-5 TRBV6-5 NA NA NA CASSPDVGPAQYF
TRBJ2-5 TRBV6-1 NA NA TGTGCCAGCAGGACCACGGGCGGAACGGGCGAGACCCAGTACTTC CASRTTGGTGETQYF
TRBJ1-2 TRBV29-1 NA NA TGCAGCGTTGGGCGCCCACAGATCGATGGCTACACCTTC CSVGRPQIDGYTF
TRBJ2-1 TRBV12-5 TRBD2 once TGTGCTAGTGGTTTGGTACTGGCTAGCGGGGGATACAATGAGCAGTTCTTC CASGLVLASGGYNEQFF
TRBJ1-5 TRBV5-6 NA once TGTGCCAGCAGCTTCAACCGGGGGAGGCAGGGGAACCAGCCCCAGCATTTT CASSFNRGRQGNQPQHF
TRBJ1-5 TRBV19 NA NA TGTGCCAGTAGTATTGATAAGGGGGGTAATCAGCCCCAGCATTTT CASSIDKGGNQPQHF
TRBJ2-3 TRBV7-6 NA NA TGTGCCAGCAGCTTGGACGGGACCGACTATACTAGCACAGATACGCAGTATTTT CASSLDGTDYTSTDTQYF
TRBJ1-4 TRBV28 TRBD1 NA TGTGCCAGCAGTGGACAGGGGGCGTATCTGTTTTTT CASSGQGAYLFF
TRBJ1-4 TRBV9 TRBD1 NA TGTGCCAGCAGCGTATCTCCCGACTACAGGGGATTTGTTGAAAAACTGTTTTTT CASSVSPDYRGFVEKLFF
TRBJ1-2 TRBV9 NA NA TGTGCCAGCAGCGTAGTCGAGGGCTACGGCTACACCTTC CASSVVEGYGYTF
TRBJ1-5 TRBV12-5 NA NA TGTGCTAGTGGTACCGGACAGATTGGCAATCAGCCCCAGCATTTT CASGTGQIGNQPQHF
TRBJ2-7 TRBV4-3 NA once TGCGCCAGCAGCCAAGAATTGGTTAGACGTCGGGACAAAACCTACGAGCAGTACTTC CASSQELVRRRDKTYEQYF
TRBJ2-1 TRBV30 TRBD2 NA TGTGCCTGGCTGCCGGGACTAGCGGTCTACAATGAGCAGTTCTTC CAWLPGLAVYNEQFF
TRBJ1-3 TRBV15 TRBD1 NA TGTGCCACCAGCAGATTAGGGACAGGGATTGGAAACACCATATATTTT CATSRLGTGIGNTIYF
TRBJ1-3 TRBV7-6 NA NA TGTGCCAGCAGCTTAGCGACCGGGACATCCATCTCTGGAAACACCATATATTTT CASSLATGTSISGNTIYF
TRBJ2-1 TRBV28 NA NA TGTGCCAGCAGTTTGGGCTACAATGAGCAGTTCTTC CASSLGYNEQFF
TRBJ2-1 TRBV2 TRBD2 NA TGTGCCAGCAGTGTCCTAGCGGGAGGCGAGCAGTTCTTC CASSVLAGGEQFF
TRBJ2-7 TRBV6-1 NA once TGTGCCAGCAGTGGATTCCAGGGGATCTCCTACGAGCAGTACTTC CASSGFQGISYEQYF
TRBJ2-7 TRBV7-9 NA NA TGTGCCAGCAGCGCGCCCGGGATCCTTATGGAGCAGTACTTC CASSAPGILMEQYF